This T cell receptor (beta chain) was recorded in a study of blood T cell repertoires in COVID-19. Turning to the study itself: The United States, Italy and Spain were the sources of the acute and convalescent COVID-19 samples. The cDNA or gDNA used as material had been derived from T cells, B-cell-depleted T cells, or PBMCs.

In the authors' workflow: Estimates of nucleated cell counts were drawn from the amplification of reference gene primers. Sequencing used immunoSEQ multiplex PCR; TCRdb keeps in-frame clones, though not all of them. The V and J calls and clone size were taken over from that table, and D and trimming were inferred from the DNA. The sample contains 110,000 or so clones, more than 80% of which appear only once. The sequencing input was peripheral blood. This sequence originates from a woman in her thirties or forties with acute or convalescent COVID-19.

Written as DNA, the CDR3 is TGTGCCAGCAGCTTAGTGGGCGGGGCCTACACAGATACGCAGTATTTT. Its translation is CASSLVGGAYTDTQYF. The chain carries TRBV11-2 and TRBJ2-3; the D gene is possibly TRBD2 (6 bases). V dropped 1 base and J dropped 2 bases, with 13 bases sitting between them. The CDR3 loop spans 16 amino acids. The germline V gene has CDR1 SGHAT and CDR2 FQNNGV.